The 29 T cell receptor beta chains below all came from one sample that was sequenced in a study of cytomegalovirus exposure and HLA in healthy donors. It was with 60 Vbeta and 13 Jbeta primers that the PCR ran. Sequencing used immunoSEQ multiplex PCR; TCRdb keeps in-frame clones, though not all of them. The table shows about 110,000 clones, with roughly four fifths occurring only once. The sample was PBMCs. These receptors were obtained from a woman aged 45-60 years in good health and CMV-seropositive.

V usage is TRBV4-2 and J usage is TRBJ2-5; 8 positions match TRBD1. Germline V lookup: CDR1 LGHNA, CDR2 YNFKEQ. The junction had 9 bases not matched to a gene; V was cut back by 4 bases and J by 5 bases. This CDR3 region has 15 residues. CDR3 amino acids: CASSLGPGGEETQYF. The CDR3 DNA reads TGTGCCAGCAGCCTAGGGCCAGGGGGCGAGGAGACCCAGTACTTC.

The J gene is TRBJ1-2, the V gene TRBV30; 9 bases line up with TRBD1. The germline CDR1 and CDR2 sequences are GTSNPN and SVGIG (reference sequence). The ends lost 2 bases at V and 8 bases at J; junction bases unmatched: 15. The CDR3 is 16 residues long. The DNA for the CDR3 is TGTGCCTGGAGTTTCGGGGACCTACAGGGGGCAGAGGGCTACACCTTC. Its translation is CAWSFGDLQGAEGYTF.

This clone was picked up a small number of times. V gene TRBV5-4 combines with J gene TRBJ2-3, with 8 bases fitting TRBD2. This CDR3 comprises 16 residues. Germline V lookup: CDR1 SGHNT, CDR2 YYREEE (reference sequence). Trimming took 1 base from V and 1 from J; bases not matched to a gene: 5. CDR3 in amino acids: CASSLFGGARTDTQYF. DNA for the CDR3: TGTGCCAGCAGCTTGTTCGGGGGGGCTCGCACAGATACGCAGTATTTT.

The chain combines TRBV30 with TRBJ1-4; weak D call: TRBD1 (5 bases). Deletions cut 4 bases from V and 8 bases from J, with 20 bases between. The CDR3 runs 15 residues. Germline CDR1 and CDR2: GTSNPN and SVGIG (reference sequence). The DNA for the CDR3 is TGTGCCTGGACTCCCGGGACTCACGGAGGAGAAAAACTGTTTTTT. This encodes CAWTPGTHGGEKLFF.

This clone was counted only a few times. This CDR3 is CASSWGPPKETQYF. The CDR3 nucleotides read TGTGCCAGCAGCTGGGGCCCTCCCAAAGAGACCCAGTACTTC. The chain joins TRBV5-4 to TRBJ2-5, with D possibly being TRBD1 (5 bases). Trimming removed 3 bases at V and 3 bases at J, with 12 bases between. From germline, CDR1 is SGHNT and CDR2 YYREEE (reference sequence). The CDR3 loop spans 14 amino acids.

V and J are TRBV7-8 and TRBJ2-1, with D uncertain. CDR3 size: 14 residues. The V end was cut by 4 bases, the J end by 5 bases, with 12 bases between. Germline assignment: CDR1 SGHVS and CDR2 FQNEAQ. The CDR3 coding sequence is TGTGCCAGCAGCTACGAAGCGTTCGACAATGAGCAGTTCTTC. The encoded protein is CASSYEAFDNEQFF.

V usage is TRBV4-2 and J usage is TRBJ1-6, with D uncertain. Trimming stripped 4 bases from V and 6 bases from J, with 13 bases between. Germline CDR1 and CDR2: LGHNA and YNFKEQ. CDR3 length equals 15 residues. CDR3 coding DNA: TGTGCCAGCAGCCTAAACCGGGGTCTTAATTCACCCCTCCACTTT. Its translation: CASSLNRGLNSPLHF.

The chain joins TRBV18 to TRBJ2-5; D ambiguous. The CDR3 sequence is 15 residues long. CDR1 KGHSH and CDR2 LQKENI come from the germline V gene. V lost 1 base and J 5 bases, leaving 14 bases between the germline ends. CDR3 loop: CASSPRAGRWETQYF. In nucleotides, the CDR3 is TGTGCCAGCTCACCACGAGCAGGCAGATGGGAGACCCAGTACTTC.

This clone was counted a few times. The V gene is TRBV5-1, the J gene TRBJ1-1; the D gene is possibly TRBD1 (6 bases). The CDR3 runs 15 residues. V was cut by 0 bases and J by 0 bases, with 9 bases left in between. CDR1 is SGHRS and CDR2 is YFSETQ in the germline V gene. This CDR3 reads CASSLGGGLNTEAFF. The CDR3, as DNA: TGCGCCAGCAGCTTGGGCGGGGGGCTGAACACTGAAGCTTTCTTT. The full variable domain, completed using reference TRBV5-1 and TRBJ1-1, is KAGVTQTPRYLIKTRGQQVTLSCSPISGHRSVSWYQQTPGQGLQFLFEYFSETQRNKGNFPGRFSGRQFSNSRSEMNVSTLELGDSALYLCASSLGGGLNTEAFFGQGTRLTVV.

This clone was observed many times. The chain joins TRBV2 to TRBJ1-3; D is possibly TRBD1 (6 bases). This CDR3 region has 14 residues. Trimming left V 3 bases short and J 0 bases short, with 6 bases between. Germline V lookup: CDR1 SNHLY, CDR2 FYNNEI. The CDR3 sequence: CASSEDSSGNTIYF. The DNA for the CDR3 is TGTGCCAGCAGTGAGGACAGCTCTGGAAACACCATATATTTT.

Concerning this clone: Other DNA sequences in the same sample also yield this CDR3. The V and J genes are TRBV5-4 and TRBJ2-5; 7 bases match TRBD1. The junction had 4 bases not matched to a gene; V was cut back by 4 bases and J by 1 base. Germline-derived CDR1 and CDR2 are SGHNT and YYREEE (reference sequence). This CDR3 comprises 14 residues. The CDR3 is CASSLRTGQETQYF. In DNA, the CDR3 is TGTGCCAGCAGCCTCCGGACAGGCCAAGAGACCCAGTACTTC. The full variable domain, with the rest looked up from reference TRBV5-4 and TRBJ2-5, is ETGVTQSPTHLIKTRGQQVTLRCSSQSGHNTVSWYQQALGQGPQFIFQYYREEENGRGNFPPRFSGLQFPNYSSELNVNALELDDSALYLCASSLRTGQETQYFGPGTRLLVL.

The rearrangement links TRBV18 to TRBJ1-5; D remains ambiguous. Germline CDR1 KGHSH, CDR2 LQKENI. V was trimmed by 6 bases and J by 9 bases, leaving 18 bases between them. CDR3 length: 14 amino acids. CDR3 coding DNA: TGTGCCAGCTCCCCCCCCGGATCCGAGGGGCCCCAGCATTTT. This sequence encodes CASSPPGSEGPQHF.

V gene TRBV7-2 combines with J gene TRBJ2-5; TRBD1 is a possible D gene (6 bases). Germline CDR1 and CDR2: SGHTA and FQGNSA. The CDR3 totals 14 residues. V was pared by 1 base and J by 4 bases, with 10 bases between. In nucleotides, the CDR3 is TGTGCCAGCAGCTTAGATTACAGGGCAGAGACCCAGTACTTC. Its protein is CASSLDYRAETQYF.

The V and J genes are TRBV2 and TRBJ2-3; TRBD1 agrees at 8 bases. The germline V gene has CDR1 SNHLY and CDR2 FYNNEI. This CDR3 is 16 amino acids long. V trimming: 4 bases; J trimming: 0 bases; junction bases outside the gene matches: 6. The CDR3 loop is CASSGTTGASTDTQYF. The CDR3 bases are TGTGCCAGCAGTGGAACGACAGGGGCAAGCACAGATACGCAGTATTTT.

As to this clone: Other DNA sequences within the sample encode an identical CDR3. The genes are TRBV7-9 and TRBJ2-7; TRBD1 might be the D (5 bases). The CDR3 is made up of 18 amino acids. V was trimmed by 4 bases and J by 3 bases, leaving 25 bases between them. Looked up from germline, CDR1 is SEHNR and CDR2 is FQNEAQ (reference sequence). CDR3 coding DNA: TGTGCCAGCAGCTCCCCCTTCGAACAGGCGAGCAAGATCTACGAGCAGTACTTC. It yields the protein CASSSPFEQASKIYEQYF.

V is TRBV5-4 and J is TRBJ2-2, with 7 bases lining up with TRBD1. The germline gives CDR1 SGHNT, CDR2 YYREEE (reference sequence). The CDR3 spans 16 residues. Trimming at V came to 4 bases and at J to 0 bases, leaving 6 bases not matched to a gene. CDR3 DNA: TGTGCCAGCAGCAGACGACAGGGCACGAACACCGGGGAGCTGTTTTTT. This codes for CASSRRQGTNTGELFF.

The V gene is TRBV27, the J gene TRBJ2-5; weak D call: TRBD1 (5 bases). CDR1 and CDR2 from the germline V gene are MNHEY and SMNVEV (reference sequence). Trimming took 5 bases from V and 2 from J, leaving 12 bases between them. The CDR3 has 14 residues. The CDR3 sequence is CASSKKTEQETQYF. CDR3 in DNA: TGTGCCAGCAGTAAGAAGACAGAGCAAGAGACCCAGTACTTC.

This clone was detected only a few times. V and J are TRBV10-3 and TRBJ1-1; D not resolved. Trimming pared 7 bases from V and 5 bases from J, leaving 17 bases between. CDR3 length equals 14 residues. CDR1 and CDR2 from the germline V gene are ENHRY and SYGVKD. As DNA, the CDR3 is TGTGCCATCAATAAGGACGTGGGAGCTACTGAAGCTTTCTTT. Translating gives CAINKDVGATEAFF.

CDR3 in amino acids: CASSSGQGSYNSPLHF. The DNA for the CDR3 is TGCGCCAGCAGCTCGGGACAGGGATCCTATAATTCACCCCTCCACTTT. The V call is TRBV5-1, the J call TRBJ1-6; 9 bases line up with TRBD1. The CDR3 has 16 amino acids. Germline CDR1 SGHRS, CDR2 YFSETQ. J was trimmed by 1 base and V by 3 bases; bases with no gene match: 2.

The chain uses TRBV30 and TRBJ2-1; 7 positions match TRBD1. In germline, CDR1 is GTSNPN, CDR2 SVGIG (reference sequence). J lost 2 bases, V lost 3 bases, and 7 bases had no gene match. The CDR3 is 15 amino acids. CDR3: CAWRTGYGTYNEQFF. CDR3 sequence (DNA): TGTGCCTGGAGGACAGGGTATGGGACCTACAATGAGCAGTTCTTC.

For the CDR3, the DNA is TGTGCCAGCATCCGGGACAGGGGTAACGAGCAGTACTTC. Amino acids: CASIRDRGNEQYF. The chain has TRBV2 and TRBJ2-7, with TRBD1 matching over 10 bases. This CDR3 contains 13 residues. J was trimmed by 5 bases and V by 7 bases; bases with no gene match: 5. Germline V gene lookup returns CDR1 SNHLY and CDR2 FYNNEI.

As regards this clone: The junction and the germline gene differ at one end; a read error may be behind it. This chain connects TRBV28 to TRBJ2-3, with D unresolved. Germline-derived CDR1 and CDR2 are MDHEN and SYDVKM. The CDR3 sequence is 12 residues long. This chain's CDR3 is CASSLQVDTRYF. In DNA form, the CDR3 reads TGTGCCAGCAGTTTACAGGTAGATACGCGGTATTTT.

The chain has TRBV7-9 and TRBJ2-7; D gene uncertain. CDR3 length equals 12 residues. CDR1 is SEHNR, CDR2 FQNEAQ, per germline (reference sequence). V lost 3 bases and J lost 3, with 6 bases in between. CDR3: CASSFADYEQYF. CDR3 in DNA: TGTGCCAGCAGCTTTGCGGACTACGAGCAGTACTTC.

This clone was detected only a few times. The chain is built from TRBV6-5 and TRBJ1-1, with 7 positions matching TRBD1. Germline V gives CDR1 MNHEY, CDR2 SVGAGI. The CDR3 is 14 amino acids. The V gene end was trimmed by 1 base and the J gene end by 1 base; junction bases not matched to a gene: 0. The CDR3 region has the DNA TGTGCCAGCAGTTACTACAGGGGGAACACTGAAGCTTTCTTT. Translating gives CASSYYRGNTEAFF.

CDR3 sequence: CASSLSPGTGTGSTNYGYTF. The CDR3 nucleotides are TGTGCCAGCAGCTTGTCGCCGGGGACCGGGACAGGATCGACTAACTATGGCTACACCTTC. The V gene is TRBV5-5, the J gene TRBJ1-2; TRBD1 matches at 8 bases. CDR1 and CDR2 from the germline V gene are SGHKS and YYEKEE (reference sequence). Trimming cost V 1 base and J 0 bases; bases outside gene matches: 17. There are 20 residues in the CDR3.

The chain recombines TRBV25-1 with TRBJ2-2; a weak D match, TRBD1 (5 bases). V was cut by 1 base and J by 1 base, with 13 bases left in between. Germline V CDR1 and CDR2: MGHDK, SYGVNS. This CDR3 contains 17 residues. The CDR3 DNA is TGTGCCAGCAGTGAATTGGGCTCGACAGAGAACACCGGGGAGCTGTTTTTT. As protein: CASSELGSTENTGELFF. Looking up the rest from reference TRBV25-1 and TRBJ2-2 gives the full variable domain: EADIYQTPRYLVIGTGKKITLECSQTMGHDKMYWYQQDPGMELHLIHYSYGVNSTEKGDLSSESTVSRIRTEHFPLTLESARPSHTSQYLCASSELGSTENTGELFFGEGSRLTVL.

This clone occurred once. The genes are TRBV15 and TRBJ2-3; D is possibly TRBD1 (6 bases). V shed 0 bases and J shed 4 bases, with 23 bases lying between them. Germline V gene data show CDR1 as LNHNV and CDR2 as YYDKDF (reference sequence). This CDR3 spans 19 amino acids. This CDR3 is CATSRDRTENYYSSDTQYF. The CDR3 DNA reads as TGTGCCACCAGCAGAGATCGGACAGAAAACTATTACTCATCAGATACGCAGTATTTT.

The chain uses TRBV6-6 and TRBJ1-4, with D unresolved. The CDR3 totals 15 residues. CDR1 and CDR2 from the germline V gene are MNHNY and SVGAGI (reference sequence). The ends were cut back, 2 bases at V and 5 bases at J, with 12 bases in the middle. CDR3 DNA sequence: TGTGCCAGCAGTTACCCAGTAGCCCCCAATGAAAAACTGTTTTTT. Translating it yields CASSYPVAPNEKLFF.

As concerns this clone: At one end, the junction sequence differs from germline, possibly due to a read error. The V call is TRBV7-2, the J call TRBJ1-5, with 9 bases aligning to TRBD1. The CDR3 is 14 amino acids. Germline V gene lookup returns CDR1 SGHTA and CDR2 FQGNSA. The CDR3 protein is CAGSADRGGQPQHF. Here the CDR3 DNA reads TGTGCCGGCAGCGCGGACAGGGGAGGCCAGCCCCAGCATTTT.